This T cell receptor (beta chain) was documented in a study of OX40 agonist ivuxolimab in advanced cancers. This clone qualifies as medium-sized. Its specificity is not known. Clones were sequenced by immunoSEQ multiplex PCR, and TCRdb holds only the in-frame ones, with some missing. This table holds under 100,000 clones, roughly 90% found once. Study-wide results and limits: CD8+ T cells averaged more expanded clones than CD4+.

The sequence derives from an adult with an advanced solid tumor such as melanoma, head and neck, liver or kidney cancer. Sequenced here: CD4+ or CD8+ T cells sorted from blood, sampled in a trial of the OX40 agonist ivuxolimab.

The CDR3 coding sequence is TGTGCCAGCAGCCGACTAGCGGGAGGAGGGGAGCAGTACTTC. This sequence encodes CASSRLAGGGEQYF. V usage is TRBV7-9 and J usage is TRBJ2-7; 13 bases agree with TRBD2. The CDR3 spans 14 residues. Germline V CDR1 and CDR2: SEHNR, FQNEAQ (reference sequence). With V trimmed by 5 bases and J by 7 bases, 5 bases remained unmatched.